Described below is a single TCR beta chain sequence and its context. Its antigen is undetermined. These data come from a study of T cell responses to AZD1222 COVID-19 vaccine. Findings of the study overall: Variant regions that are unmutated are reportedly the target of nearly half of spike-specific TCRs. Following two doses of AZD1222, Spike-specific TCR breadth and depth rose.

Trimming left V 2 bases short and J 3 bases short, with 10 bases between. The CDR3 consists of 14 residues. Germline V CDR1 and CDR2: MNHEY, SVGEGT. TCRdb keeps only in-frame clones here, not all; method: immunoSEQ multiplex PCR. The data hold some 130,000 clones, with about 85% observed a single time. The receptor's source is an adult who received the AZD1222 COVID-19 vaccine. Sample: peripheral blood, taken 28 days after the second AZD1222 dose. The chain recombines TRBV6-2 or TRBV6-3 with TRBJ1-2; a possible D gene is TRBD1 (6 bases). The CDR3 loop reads CASSYPQGYYGYTF. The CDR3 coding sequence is TGTGCCAGCAGTTACCCACAGGGCTACTATGGCTACACCTTC.